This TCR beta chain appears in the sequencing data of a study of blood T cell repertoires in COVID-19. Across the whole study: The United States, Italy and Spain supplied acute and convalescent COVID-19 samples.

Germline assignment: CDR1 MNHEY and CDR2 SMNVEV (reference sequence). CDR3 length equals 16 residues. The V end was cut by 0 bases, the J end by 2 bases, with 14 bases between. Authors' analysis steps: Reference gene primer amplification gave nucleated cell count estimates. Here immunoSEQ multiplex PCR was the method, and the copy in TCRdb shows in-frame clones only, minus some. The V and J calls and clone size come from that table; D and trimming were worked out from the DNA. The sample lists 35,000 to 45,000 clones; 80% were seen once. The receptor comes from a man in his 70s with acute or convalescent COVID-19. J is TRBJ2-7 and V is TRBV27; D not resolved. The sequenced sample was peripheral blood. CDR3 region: CASSLSGERPPYEQYF. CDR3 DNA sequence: TGTGCCAGCAGTTTATCAGGCGAGCGCCCGCCCTACGAGCAGTACTTC.